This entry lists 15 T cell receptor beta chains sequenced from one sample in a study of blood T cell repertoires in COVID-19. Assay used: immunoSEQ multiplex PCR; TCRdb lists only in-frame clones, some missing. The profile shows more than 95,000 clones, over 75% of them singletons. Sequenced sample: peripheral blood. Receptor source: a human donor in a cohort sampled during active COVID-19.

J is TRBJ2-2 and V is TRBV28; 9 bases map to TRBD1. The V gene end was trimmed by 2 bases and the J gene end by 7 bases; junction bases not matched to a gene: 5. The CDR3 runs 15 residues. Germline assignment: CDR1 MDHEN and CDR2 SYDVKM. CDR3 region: CASSLRGTGIGELFF. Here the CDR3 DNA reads TGTGCCAGCAGTTTACGCGGGACAGGGATCGGGGAGCTGTTTTTT.

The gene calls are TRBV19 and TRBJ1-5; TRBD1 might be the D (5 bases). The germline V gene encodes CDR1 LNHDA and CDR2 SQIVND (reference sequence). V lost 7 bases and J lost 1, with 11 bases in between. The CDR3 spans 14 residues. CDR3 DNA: TGTGCCAGTAACGGGGGGTTCAGCAATCAGCCCCAGCATTTT. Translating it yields CASNGGFSNQPQHF.

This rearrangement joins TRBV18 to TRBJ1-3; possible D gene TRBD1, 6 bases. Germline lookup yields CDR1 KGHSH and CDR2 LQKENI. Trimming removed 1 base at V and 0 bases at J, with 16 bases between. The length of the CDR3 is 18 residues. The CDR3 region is CASSPQRTAPFSGNTIYF. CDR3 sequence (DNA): TGTGCCAGCTCACCACAGAGGACAGCTCCCTTCTCTGGAAACACCATATATTTT.

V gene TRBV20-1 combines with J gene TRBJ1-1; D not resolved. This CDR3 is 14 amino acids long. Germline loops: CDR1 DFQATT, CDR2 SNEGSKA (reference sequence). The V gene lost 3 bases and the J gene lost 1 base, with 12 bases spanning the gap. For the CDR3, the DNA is TGCAGTGCTAGTCCGCGTGCAAGGAACACTGAAGCTTTCTTT. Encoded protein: CSASPRARNTEAFF.

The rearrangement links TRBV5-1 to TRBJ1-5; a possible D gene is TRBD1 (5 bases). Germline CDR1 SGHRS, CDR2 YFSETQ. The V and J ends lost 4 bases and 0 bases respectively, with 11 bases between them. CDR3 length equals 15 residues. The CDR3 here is CASSVDSYSNQPQHF. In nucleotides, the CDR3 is TGCGCCAGCAGCGTTGACAGCTATAGCAATCAGCCCCAGCATTTT.

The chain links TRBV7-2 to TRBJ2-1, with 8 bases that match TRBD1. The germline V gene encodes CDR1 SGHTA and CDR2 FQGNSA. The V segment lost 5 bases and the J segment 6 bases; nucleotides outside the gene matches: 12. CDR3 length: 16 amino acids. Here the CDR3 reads CASSVVTGGFPNEQFF. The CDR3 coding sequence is TGTGCCAGCAGCGTTGTTACAGGGGGTTTCCCCAATGAGCAGTTCTTC. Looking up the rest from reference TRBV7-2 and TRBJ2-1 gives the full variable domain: GAGVSQSPSNKVTEKGKDVELRCDPISGHTALYWYRQSLGQGLEFLIYFQGNSAPDKSGLPSDRFSAERTGGSVSTLTIQRTQQEDSAVYLCASSVVTGGFPNEQFFGPGTRLTVL.

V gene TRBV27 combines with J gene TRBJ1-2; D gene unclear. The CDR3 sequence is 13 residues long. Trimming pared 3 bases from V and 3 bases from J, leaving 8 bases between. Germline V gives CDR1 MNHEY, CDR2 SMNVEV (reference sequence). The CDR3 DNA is TGTGCCAGCAGTTTCGCCGGGGACTATGGCTACACCTTC. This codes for CASSFAGDYGYTF.

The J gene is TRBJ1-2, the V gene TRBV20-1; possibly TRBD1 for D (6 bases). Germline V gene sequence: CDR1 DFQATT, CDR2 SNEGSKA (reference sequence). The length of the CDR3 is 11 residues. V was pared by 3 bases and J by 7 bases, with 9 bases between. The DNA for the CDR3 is TGCAGTGCTAGCACAGGGCCTGGCTACACCTTC. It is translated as CSASTGPGYTF.

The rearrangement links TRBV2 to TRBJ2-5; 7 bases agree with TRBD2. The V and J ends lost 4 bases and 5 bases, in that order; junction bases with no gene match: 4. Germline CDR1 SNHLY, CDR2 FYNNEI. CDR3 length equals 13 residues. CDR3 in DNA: TGTGCCAGCAGTGGAGGGAGGGAGGAGACCCAGTACTTC. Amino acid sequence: CASSGGREETQYF. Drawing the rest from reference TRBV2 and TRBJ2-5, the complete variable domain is EPEVTQTPSHQVTQMGQEVILRCVPISNHLYFYWYRQILGQKVEFLVSFYNNEISEKSEIFDDQFSVERPDGSNFTLKIRSTKLEDSAMYFCASSGGREETQYFGPGTRLLVL.

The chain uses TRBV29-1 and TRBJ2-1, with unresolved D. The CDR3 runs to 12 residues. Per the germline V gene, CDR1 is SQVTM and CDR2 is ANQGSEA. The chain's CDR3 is CSIFGSYNEQFF. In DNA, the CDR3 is TGCAGTATCTTCGGGTCCTACAATGAGCAGTTCTTC.

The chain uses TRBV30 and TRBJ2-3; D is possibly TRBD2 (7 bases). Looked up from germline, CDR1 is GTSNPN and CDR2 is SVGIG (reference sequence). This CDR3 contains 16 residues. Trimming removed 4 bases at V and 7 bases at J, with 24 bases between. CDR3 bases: TGTGCCTGGACCACCCAGACGGGGGGCATACTGTATACGCAGTATTTT. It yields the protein CAWTTQTGGILYTQYF.

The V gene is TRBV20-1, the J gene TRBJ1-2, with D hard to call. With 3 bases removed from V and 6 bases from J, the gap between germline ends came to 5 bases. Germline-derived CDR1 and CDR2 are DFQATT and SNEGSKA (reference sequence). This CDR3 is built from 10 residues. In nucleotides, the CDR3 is TGCAGTGCTAGCGCGGATGGCTACACCTTC. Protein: CSASADGYTF.

CDR3 coding DNA: TGTGCCAGCAGTTTCTTTTCAGATGAAGCTTTCTTT. It translates to CASSFFSDEAFF. V usage is TRBV12-3 or TRBV12-4 and J usage is TRBJ1-1; D is uncertain. This CDR3 region has 12 residues. Trimming shortened V by 3 bases and J by 7 bases, and 9 bases separated the two germline ends.

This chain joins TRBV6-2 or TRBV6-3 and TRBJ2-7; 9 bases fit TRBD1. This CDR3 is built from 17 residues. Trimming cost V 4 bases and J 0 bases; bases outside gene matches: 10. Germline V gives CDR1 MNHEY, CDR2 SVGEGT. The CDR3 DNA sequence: TGTGCCAGCAGTTCCGGACAGGGGACCATTCGCTCCTACGAGCAGTACTTC. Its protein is CASSSGQGTIRSYEQYF.

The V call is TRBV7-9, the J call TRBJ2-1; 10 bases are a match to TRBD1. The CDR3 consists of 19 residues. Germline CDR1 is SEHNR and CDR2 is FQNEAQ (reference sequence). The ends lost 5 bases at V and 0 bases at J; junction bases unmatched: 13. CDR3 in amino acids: CASSGRRQGAPSSYNEQFF. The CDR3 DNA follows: TGTGCCAGCAGCGGCCGAAGACAGGGGGCTCCGTCCTCCTACAATGAGCAGTTCTTC. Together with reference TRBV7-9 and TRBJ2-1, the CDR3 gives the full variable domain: DTGVSQNPRHKITKRGQNVTFRCDPISEHNRLYWYRQTLGQGPEFLTYFQNEAQLEKSRLLSDRFSAERPKGSFSTLEIQRTEQGDSAMYLCASSGRRQGAPSSYNEQFFGPGTRLTVL.